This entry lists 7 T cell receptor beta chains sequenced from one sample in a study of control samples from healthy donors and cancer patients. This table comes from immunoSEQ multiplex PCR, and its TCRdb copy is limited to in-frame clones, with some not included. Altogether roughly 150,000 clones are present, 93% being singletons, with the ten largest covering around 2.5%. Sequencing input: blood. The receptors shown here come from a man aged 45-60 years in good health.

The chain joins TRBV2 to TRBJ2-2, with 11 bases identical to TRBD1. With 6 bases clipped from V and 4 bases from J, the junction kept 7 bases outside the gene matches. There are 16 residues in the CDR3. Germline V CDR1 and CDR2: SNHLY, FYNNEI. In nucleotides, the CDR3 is TGTGCCAGCAGCGGACAGGGGGCGCGTAGCACCGGGGAGCTGTTTTTT. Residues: CASSGQGARSTGELFF. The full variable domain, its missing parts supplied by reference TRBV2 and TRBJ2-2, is EPEVTQTPSHQVTQMGQEVILRCVPISNHLYFYWYRQILGQKVEFLVSFYNNEISEKSEIFDDQFSVERPDGSNFTLKIRSTKLEDSAMYFCASSGQGARSTGELFFGEGSRLTVL.

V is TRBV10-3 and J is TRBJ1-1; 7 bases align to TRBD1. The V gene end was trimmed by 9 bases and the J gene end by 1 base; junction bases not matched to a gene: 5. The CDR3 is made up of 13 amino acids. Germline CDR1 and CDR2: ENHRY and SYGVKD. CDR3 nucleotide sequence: TGTGCCATGCGGGGACAGACGAACACTGAAGCTTTCTTT. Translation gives CAMRGQTNTEAFF.

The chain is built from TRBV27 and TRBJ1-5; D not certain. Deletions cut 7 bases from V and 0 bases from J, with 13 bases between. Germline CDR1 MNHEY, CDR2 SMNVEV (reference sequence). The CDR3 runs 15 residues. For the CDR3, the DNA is TGTGCCAGCAAGATTACAAATTATAGCAATCAGCCCCAGCATTTT. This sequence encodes CASKITNYSNQPQHF.

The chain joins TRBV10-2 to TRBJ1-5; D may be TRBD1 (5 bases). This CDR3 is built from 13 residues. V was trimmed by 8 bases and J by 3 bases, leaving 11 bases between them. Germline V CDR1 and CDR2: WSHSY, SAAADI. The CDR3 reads CASRGGTNQPQHF. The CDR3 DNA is TGCGCCAGCCGTGGAGGGACCAATCAGCCCCAGCATTTT.

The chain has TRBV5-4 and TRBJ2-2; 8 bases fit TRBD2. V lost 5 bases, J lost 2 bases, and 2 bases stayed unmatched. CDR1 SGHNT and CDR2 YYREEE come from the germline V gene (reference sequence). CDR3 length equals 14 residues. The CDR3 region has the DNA TGTGCCAGCAGTAGCGGGGCCAACACCGGGGAGCTGTTTTTT. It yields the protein CASSSGANTGELFF. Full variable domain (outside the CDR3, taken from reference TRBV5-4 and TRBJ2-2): ETGVTQSPTHLIKTRGQQVTLRCSSQSGHNTVSWYQQALGQGPQFIFQYYREEENGRGNFPPRFSGLQFPNYSSELNVNALELDDSALYLCASSSGANTGELFFGEGSRLTVL.

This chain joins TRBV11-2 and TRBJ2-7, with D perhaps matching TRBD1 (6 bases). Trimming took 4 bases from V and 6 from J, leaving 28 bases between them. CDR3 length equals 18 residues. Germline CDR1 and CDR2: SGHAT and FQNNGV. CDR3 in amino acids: CASSYPRHPDRRPIEQYF. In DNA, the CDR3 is TGTGCCAGCAGCTACCCGAGACATCCGGACAGAAGACCAATCGAGCAGTACTTC.

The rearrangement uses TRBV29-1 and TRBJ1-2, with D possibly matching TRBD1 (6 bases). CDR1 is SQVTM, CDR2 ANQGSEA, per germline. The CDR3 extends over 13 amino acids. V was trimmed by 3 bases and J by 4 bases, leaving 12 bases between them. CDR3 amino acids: CSVDQGFGYGYTF. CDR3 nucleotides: TGCAGCGTTGACCAGGGGTTCGGCTATGGCTACACCTTC.